This TCR beta chain was sequenced during a study of blood T cell repertoires in COVID-19 (dated by TCRdb to the early 2020s). For the study in its entirety: Samples from collaborators originated in the United States, Italy and Spain and spanned both the acute and convalescent phases of COVID-19. A de-identified subject ID, COVID-19 status, age in years and sex were almost always included in the sample metadata. The repertoires were released in a freely available public database meant as a resource for research on the immune response to SARS-CoV-2. Samples were obtained from the ongoing ImmuneRACE study (first 160 participants) and from some 1,200 subjects provided by 6 global collaborators. HLA class I and class II types, where available, came from metadata supplied by the sample provider rather than from assay-based typing. The dataset comprised deeply sampled blood TCRbeta repertoires from subjects exposed to, actively infected with, or recovered from COVID-19. The material from the prospective study consisted of cDNA or gDNA derived from T cells, B-cell-depleted T cells, or PBMCs.

TCRbeta CDR3 regions were amplified from genomic DNA using the immunoSEQ Assay, a bias-controlled multiplex PCR. The study's processing was this. The number of nucleated cells in each sample was estimated by amplification of reference gene primers within the assay. Sequence reads were collapsed and filtered to measure the absolute abundance of every unique TCRbeta CDR3 rearrangement. For each sample, productive Simpson clonality was calculated by taking the square root of Simpson's diversity index across productive rearrangements. The clones in this table, taken by TCRdb from immuneACCESS, are in-frame only. Not every clone is retained; where verified, under half of the shortfall comes from an unresolved V gene, and the cause of the rest is unknown. The V and J calls and clone size come from that table; D and trimming were worked out from the DNA. In all, the sample holds around 250,000 clones, and approximately 82% of those were seen once. The ten most abundant clones make up 3.1% of the sample.

Worth noting for this clone: Its antigen is unknown. Base quality data are lacking; no much larger clone is found one base away.

The study at large found these results: How much clinical and demographic metadata was included differed by source and by participant, and the metadata was provided uncurated.

Germline trimming: 2 bases from V, 15 bases from J; junction bases outside gene matches: 10. Based on the germline V gene, the CDR1 and CDR2 sequences are MNHEY and SVGAGI. The CDR3 runs 13 amino acids, cysteine and phenylalanine included. Only the CDR3 region is kept as DNA, spanning 39 bases read in frame from base 1. Whole blood was collected in K2EDTA tubes by collaborating institutions according to the institutions' own protocols. For TCRbeta analysis, collaborator samples were shipped as frozen whole blood, as isolated PBMCs, or as DNA extracted from either sample type. The TCR originated in a woman aged 18-35 years with acute or convalescent COVID-19. Sequenced input: peripheral blood. The chain uses TRBV6-5 and TRBJ2-1; TRBD1 fits 7 bases in the junction. The DNA sequence is given as TGTGCCAGCAGTTACCTTAGGGAGACAGGGACGTTCTTC. It is translated as CASSYLRETGTFF.